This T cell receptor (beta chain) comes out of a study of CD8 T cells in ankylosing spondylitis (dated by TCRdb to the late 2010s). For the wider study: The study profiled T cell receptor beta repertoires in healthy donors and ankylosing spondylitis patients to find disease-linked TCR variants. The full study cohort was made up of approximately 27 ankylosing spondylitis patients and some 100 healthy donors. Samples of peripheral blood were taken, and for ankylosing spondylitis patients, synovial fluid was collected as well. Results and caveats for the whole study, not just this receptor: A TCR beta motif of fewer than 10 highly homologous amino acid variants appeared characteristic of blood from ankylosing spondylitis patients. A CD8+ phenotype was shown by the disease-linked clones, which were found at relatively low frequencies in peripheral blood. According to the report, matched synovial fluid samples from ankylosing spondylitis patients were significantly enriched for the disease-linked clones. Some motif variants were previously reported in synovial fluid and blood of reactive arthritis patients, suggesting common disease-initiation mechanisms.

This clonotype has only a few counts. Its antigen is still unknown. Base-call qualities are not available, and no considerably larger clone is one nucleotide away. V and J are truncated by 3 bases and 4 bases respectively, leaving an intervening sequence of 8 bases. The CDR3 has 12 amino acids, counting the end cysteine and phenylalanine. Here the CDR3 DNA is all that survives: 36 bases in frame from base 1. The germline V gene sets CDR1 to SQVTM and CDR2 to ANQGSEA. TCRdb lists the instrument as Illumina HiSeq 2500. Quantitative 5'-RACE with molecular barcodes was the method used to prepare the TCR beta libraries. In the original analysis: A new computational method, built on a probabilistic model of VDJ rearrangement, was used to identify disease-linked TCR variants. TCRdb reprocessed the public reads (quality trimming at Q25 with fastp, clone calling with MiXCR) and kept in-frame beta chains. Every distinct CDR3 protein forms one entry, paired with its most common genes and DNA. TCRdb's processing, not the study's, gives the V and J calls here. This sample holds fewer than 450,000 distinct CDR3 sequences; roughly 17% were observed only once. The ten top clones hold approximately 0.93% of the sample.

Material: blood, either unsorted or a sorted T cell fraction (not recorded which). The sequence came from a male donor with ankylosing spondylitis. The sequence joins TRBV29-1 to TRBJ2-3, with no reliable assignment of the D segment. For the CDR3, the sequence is CSVDELADTQYF. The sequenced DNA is TGCAGCGTTGATGAGCTCGCAGATACGCAGTATTTT.